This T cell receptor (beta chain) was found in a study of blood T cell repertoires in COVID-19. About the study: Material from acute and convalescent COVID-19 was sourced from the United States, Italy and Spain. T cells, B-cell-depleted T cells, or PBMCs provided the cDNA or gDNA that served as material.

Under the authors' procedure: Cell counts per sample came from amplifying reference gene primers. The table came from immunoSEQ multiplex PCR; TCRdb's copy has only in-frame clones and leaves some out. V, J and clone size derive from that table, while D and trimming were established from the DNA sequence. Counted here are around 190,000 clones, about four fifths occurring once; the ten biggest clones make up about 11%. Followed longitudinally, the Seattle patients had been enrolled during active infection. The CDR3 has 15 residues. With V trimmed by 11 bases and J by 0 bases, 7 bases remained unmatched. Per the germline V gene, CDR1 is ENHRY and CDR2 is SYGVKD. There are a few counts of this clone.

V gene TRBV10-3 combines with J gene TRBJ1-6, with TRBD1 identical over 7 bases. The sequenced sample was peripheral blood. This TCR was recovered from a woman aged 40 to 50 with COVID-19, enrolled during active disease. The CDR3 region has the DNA TGTGCCTCGAAGGGGGACAGCTCCTATAATTCACCCCTCCACTTT. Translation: CASKGDSSYNSPLHF.